The rows below give T cell receptor beta chains drawn from one sample of a study of blood T cell repertoires in COVID-19. Profiled with immunoSEQ multiplex PCR; TCRdb holds only in-frame clones, not every one. The profile shows approximately 36,000 clones, about 90% of them singletons. The specimen was peripheral blood. These receptors all stem from a man aged 60 to 69 with active or convalescent COVID-19. Both conserved end residues are part of each CDR3. The order of the fields is V gene, J gene, D gene, clone size, CDR3 protein, CDR3 DNA. The D gene is left open where the match is weak. Expanded clones are given a class, and other clones once, few, many or no size at all.

TRBV4-1,TRBJ2-1,TRBD2,NA,CASSQGRRTSGRYNEQFF,TGCGCCAGCAGCCAAGGGCGCCGAACTAGCGGGAGGTACAATGAGCAGTTCTTC
TRBV18,TRBJ2-5,NA,NA,CASSENLQETQYF,TGTGCCAGCTCCGAGAATCTCCAAGAGACCCAGTACTTC
TRBV11-2,TRBJ2-7,NA,NA,CASSPRRPEQYF,TGTGCCAGCAGCCCGAGGAGACCCGAGCAGTACTTC
TRBV10-1,TRBJ2-6,NA,NA,CARPGRANVLTF,TGCGCCCGCCCAGGTCGGGCCAACGTCCTGACTTTC
TRBV9,TRBJ2-1,TRBD1,NA,CASSAQTGVTEQFF,TGTGCCAGCAGCGCTCAGACAGGGGTAACTGAGCAGTTCTTC
TRBV28,TRBJ1-5,TRBD1,NA,CASSLSTTGGSQPQHF,TGTGCCAGCAGTTTGTCCACGACAGGGGGGAGTCAGCCCCAGCATTTT
TRBV19,TRBJ1-1,TRBD1,NA,CASSNPQGARAEAFF,TGTGCCAGTAGCAATCCGCAGGGGGCTCGGGCTGAAGCTTTCTTT
TRBV2,TRBJ1-5,NA,once,CASSERQANIQPQHF,TGTGCCAGCAGTGAGAGACAGGCCAATATTCAGCCCCAGCATTTT
TRBV14,TRBJ2-3,NA,NA,CASSQVRGNTQYF,TGTGCCAGCAGCCAAGTCAGGGGCAATACGCAGTATTTT
TRBV2,TRBJ2-7,TRBD2,NA,CASSVSGTIKRWEF,TGTGCCAGCAGTGTTTCAGGGACTATAAAAAGGTGGGAATTC
TRBV18,TRBJ2-7,NA,NA,CASSPGGSYEQYF,TGTGCCAGCTCACCCGGGGGCTCCTACGAGCAGTACTTC
TRBV11-3,TRBJ2-7,NA,NA,CASSSGSYEQYF,TGTGCCAGCAGCTCCGGGAGCTACGAGCAGTACTTC
TRBV10-3,TRBJ2-1,TRBD2,NA,CAISEATSGLYNEQFF,TGTGCCATCAGTGAAGCGACTAGCGGTCTATACAATGAGCAGTTCTTC
TRBV21-1,TRBJ2-3,NA,once,CASSKGPRDLDTQYF,TGTGCCAGCAGCAAAGGTCCCAGGGACTTGGATACGCAGTATTTT
TRBV19,TRBJ2-4,NA,once,CASSPGGWAKNIQYF,TGTGCCAGTAGTCCCGGGGGTTGGGCCAAAAACATTCAGTACTTC
TRBV20-1,TRBJ1-4,NA,NA,CSSRGGEKLFF,TGCAGTTCGAGGGGAGGTGAAAAACTGTTTTTT
TRBV10-2,TRBJ2-7,TRBD2,NA,CASSEASGTSGEQYF,TGCGCCAGCAGTGAGGCTAGCGGGACCTCGGGCGAGCAGTACTTC
TRBV9,TRBJ2-3,NA,NA,CASSVRQLTDTQYF,TGTGCCAGCAGCGTGAGACAGCTAACAGATACGCAGTATTTT
TRBV7-3,TRBJ2-3,NA,NA,CASSLVPGSGTDTQYF,TGTGCCAGCAGCTTAGTACCGGGATCCGGGACAGATACGCAGTATTTT
TRBV19,TRBJ1-2,TRBD1,NA,CASSTDRGSSYGYTF,TGTGCCAGTAGCACTGACAGGGGTTCTAGCTATGGCTACACCTTC
TRBV28,TRBJ2-1,NA,NA,CASSLSSHNEQFF,TGTGCCAGCAGTTTATCCAGTCACAATGAGCAGTTCTTC
TRBV7-3,TRBJ2-2,NA,NA,CASSAHRVSGELFF,TGTGCCAGCAGCGCACACAGGGTCTCCGGGGAGCTGTTTTTT
TRBV4-3,TRBJ1-2,TRBD1,once,CASSQTGVSGYTF,TGCGCCAGCAGTCAAACAGGGGTGAGTGGCTACACCTTC